This record looks at one TCR beta chain sequence and its context. The clone's antigen remains unknown. The sample holds no much larger clone one base away, and base qualities are not on file. Each collaborating institution followed its own protocols to collect whole blood in K2EDTA tubes. For TCRbeta analysis, collaborator samples were shipped as frozen whole blood, as isolated PBMCs, or as DNA extracted from either sample type. This sample is part of a study of blood T cell repertoires in COVID-19 (dated by TCRdb to 2018 to 2020). General notes on the study: Collaborator samples came from the United States, Italy and Spain and covered acute and convalescent phases of COVID-19. Subjects who had been exposed to COVID-19, were actively infected with it, or had recovered from it provided the deeply sampled blood TCRbeta repertoires that made up the dataset. The prospective study material was composed of cDNA or gDNA derived from T cells, B-cell-depleted T cells, or PBMCs. Samples came from the ongoing ImmuneRACE study (first 160 participants) plus 1,254 subjects from 6 global collaborators. Nearly every sample came with metadata listing a de-identified subject ID, COVID-19 status, age in years and sex. A freely available public database, intended as a resource for researchers studying the immune response to SARS-CoV-2, is where the repertoires were released. HLA class I and class II types, where available, came from metadata supplied by the sample provider rather than from assay-based typing.

General findings and caveats noted by the study authors: Clinical and demographic metadata were provided uncurated, with the amount varying by source and participant.

TCRbeta CDR3 regions were amplified from genomic DNA using the immunoSEQ Assay, a bias-controlled multiplex PCR. Per the original workflow: Within the assay, amplification of reference gene primers was used to estimate how many nucleated cells each sample contained. To quantify the absolute abundance of each unique TCRbeta CDR3 rearrangement, sequence reads were collapsed and filtered. For each sample, productive Simpson clonality was calculated as the square root of Simpson's diversity index over productive rearrangements. TCRdb carries this immuneACCESS record with in-frame sequences only. Its versions omit some clonotypes, under half of them owing to an unresolved V gene in the studies checked, with the rest unexplained. V, J and clone size are those of that table, while D and trimming were read from the DNA. The table for this sample lists fewer than 300,000 clones; approximately 85% of them were counted only once. The biggest ten clones account for 4.5% to 6% of the sample.

This TCR was sampled from a man between 45 and 60 years old with active or convalescent COVID-19. The sample comprised peripheral blood.

In nucleotide form, the sequence is TGTGCCAGCAGTATAGGCCAGGGCTTCGGCTACACCTTC. It translates as CASSIGQGFGYTF. The rearrangement joined TRBV6-5 to TRBJ1-2, and the D gene may be TRBD1, 5 bases matching. CDR1 and CDR2 were assigned from the germline V gene as MNHEY and SVGAGI. V drops 5 bases and J drops 8 bases, leaving 15 bases in between. The CDR3 spans 13 residues, from the cysteine through the phenylalanine. Only the CDR3 region is kept as DNA, spanning 39 bases read in frame from base 1.